The rows below give T cell receptor beta chains drawn from one sample of a study of blood T cell repertoires in COVID-19. Method: immunoSEQ multiplex PCR; TCRdb's copy keeps in-frame clones and lacks some. The data show about 230,000 clones, with 81% seen just once and about 8% held by the top ten. The sample was peripheral blood. Source of these receptors: a woman aged 80 or older with acute or convalescent COVID-19. CDR3s include the opening cysteine and the closing phenylalanine or tryptophan. A D gene is named only where the DNA matches it firmly. Not all rows give a size; the values are once, few, many and, for expanded clones, a class.

j_gene	d_gene	abundance	v_gene	CDR3nt	CDR3aa
TRBJ2-1	TRBD2	.	TRBV6-5	TGTGCCACCCGGACTAGCGGGTTATACAATGAGCAGTTCTTC	CATRTSGLYNEQFF
TRBJ1-5	.	.	TRBV4-1	TGCGCCAGCAGCCAAGGCTACAGGGACAATCAGCCCCAGCATTTT	CASSQGYRDNQPQHF
TRBJ2-2	TRBD2	.	TRBV28	TGTGCCAGCAGCTCCGGGGGGACGGAGCTGTTTTTT	CASSSGGTELFF
TRBJ2-1	.	few	TRBV5-1	TGCGCCAGCAGCATTGGATCCCCCGGGGGTGAGCAGTTCTTC	CASSIGSPGGEQFF
TRBJ1-4	TRBD1	.	TRBV14	TGTGCCAGCAGCCTTTACAGGGGAGGCTACGAAAAACTGTTTTTT	CASSLYRGGYEKLFF
TRBJ2-3	TRBD2	.	TRBV2	TGTGCCAGCAGCGCGGGACTAGCGGGCATAGATACGCAGTATTTT	CASSAGLAGIDTQYF
TRBJ1-6	.	once	TRBV7-8	TGTGCCAGCAGCTTAGCCGGGGGTAGATCACCCCTCCACTTT	CASSLAGGRSPLHF
TRBJ2-1	TRBD2	.	TRBV12-3/TRBV12-4	TGTGCCAGCACGGGACTAGCCCATGAGCAGTTCTTC	CASTGLAHEQFF
TRBJ1-5	TRBD1	.	TRBV3-1/TRBV3-2	TGTGCCAGCAGCCGGGACAGGGCTAGTCAGCCCCAGCATTTT	CASSRDRASQPQHF
TRBJ1-1	.	.	TRBV12-5	TGTGCTAGTGGTTCATCAGGGACTGAAGCTTTCTTT	CASGSSGTEAFF